The sequence of this T cell receptor beta chain was determined in a study of OX40 agonist ivuxolimab in advanced cancers. Study at large: Ivuxolimab was administered intravenously to patients at 0.01 to 10 mg/kg every 2 weeks. General study points: CD4+ T cells averaged fewer expanded clones than CD8+ T cells. At 0.1 to 3.0 mg/kg, CD4+ and CD8+ blood T cells expanded clonally by week 6. The work left the antigen specificity of expanded peripheral T cells undetermined.

Regarding this clone: The antigen is not known. The sample carries other DNA sequences with the same CDR3.

This CDR3 has 13 residues. Germline loops: CDR1 LNHDA, CDR2 SQIVND (reference sequence). V was cut by 3 bases and J by 2 bases, with 5 bases left in between. TCRdb keeps only in-frame clones here, not all; method: immunoSEQ multiplex PCR. This repertoire shows 75,000 to 100,000 clones, 80% to 90% found once; its top ten account for 5.5%. The sample was CD4+ or CD8+ T cells sorted from blood, taken in a trial of the OX40 agonist ivuxolimab. This sequence was found in an adult with an advanced solid tumor such as melanoma, head and neck, liver or kidney cancer. The rearrangement joins TRBV19 to TRBJ1-5; D is unclear. The CDR3 spells CASSIGGNQPQHF. CDR3 coding DNA: TGTGCCAGTAGTATTGGGGGCAATCAGCCCCAGCATTTT. Filled out from reference TRBV19 and TRBJ1-5, the complete variable domain reads DGGITQSPKYLFRKEGQNVTLSCEQNLNHDAMYWYRQDPGQGLRLIYYSQIVNDFQKGDIAEGYSVSREKKESFPLTVTSAQKNPTAFYLCASSIGGNQPQHFGDGTRLSIL.